The following is a TCR beta chain sequence with its context. The data were obtained in a study of blood T cell repertoires in COVID-19. J gave up 2 bases and V 5 bases, and 5 bases lay outside the gene matches. The CDR3 contains 14 residues. Germline V gene sequence: CDR1 SGHTA, CDR2 FQGNSA. In the source study's methods: Amplifying reference gene primers gave estimates of nucleated cell counts. Data came from immunoSEQ multiplex PCR; TCRdb stores just in-frame clones and leaves some out. V, J and clone size were drawn from that table, and D and trimming were deduced from the DNA. This sample has just over 200,000 clones; 70% to 90% occur once, and the top ten carry 5.9%.

The V and J genes are TRBV7-2 and TRBJ1-2; 7 nucleotides agree with TRBD1. Sequenced sample: peripheral blood. The TCR comes from a man older than 75 with acute or convalescent COVID-19. The CDR3 DNA reads as TGTGCCAGCAGCAGCAAACAGGGGAACTATGGCTACACCTTC. Translated: CASSSKQGNYGYTF. The whole variable domain, remainder taken from reference TRBV7-2 and TRBJ1-2, is GAGVSQSPSNKVTEKGKDVELRCDPISGHTALYWYRQSLGQGLEFLIYFQGNSAPDKSGLPSDRFSAERTGGSVSTLTIQRTQQEDSAVYLCASSSKQGNYGYTFGSGTRLTVV.